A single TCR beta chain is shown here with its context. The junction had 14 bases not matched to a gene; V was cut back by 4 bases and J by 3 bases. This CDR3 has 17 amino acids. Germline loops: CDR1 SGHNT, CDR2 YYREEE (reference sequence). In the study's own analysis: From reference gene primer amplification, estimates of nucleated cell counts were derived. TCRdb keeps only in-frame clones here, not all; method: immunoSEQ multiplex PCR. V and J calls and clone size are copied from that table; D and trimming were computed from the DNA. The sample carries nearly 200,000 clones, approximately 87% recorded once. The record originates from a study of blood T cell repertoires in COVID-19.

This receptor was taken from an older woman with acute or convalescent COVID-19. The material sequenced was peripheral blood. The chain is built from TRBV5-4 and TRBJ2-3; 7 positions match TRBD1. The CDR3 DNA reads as TGTGCCAGCAGCCCCAGACTCCGGACAGGTACGACAGATACGCAGTATTTT. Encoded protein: CASSPRLRTGTTDTQYF.